This paragraph covers one T cell receptor beta chain sequence. Its specificity is unknown. Researchers ran the PCR with 60 Vbeta and 13 Jbeta primers. In the authors' workflow: In a later analysis, roughly 11 million of 83 million or so unique beta chains occurred in at least two donors. The data were produced by immunoSEQ multiplex PCR, yet TCRdb's version contains in-frame clones alone and is incomplete. That table supplies the V and J calls and clone size; D and trimming were determined from the DNA. This repertoire shows approximately 110,000 clones, around 74% found once; its top ten account for under 1.5%. The sample originates from a study of cytomegalovirus exposure and HLA in healthy donors. Across the study: Assignment to the Caucasian-associated ancestry cluster applied to around four fifths of the approximately 390 genotyped donors. Study results and caveats: The only immune exposure information that was available was CMV serostatus.

The material sequenced was PBMCs. The source of this sequence is a man aged 35-49 years in good health and CMV-seronegative.

As DNA, the CDR3 is TGTGCCAGCAGTAAGCTAGCGGGAGGAGAAGATACGCAGTATTTT. It yields the protein CASSKLAGGEDTQYF. The chain carries TRBV6-1 and TRBJ2-3; 11 bases map to TRBD2. The CDR3 length is 15 residues. CDR1 is MNHNS and CDR2 is SASEGT in the germline V gene. With V trimmed by 5 bases and J by 5 bases, 6 bases remained unmatched.